These 23 T cell receptor beta chains came from one sample sequenced in a study of blood T cell repertoires in COVID-19. Profiling relied on immunoSEQ multiplex PCR, and the TCRdb table lists in-frame clones only, not all of them. The sample has almost 250,000 clones, around 88% seen once. The sample comprised PBMCs or T cells enriched from blood (not recorded which). These receptors were obtained from a woman between 25 and 40 years old who had recovered from COVID-19.

The chain joins TRBV30 to TRBJ1-5; perhaps TRBD1 as D (5 bases). Per the germline V gene, CDR1 is GTSNPN and CDR2 is SVGIG (reference sequence). The CDR3 spans 14 residues. V was shortened by 3 bases and J by 0 bases, with 9 bases between the two germline ends. This chain's CDR3 is CAWRDGGSNQPQHF. CDR3 bases: TGTGCCTGGAGGGACGGGGGTAGCAATCAGCCCCAGCATTTT.

The chain couples TRBV28 to TRBJ1-1; 7 bases fit TRBD1. V lost 5 bases and J lost 2; bases outside the gene matches: 8. Germline-derived CDR1 and CDR2 are MDHEN and SYDVKM. The CDR3 runs to 15 residues. For the CDR3, the DNA is TGTGCCAGCAGTCCCCCCGGGACAGCTAACACTGAAGCTTTCTTT. Translated, it gives CASSPPGTANTEAFF.

This sequence joins TRBV7-3 and TRBJ2-5; TRBD2 matches 10 bases. The V gene end was trimmed by 1 base and the J gene end by 2 bases; junction bases not matched to a gene: 4. CDR3 length: 16 amino acids. Germline V gene sequence: CDR1 SGHTA, CDR2 FQGTGA. The CDR3 reads CASSLMPSGGQETQYF. As DNA, the CDR3 is TGTGCCAGCAGCTTAATGCCTAGCGGGGGACAAGAGACCCAGTACTTC.

V usage is TRBV11-3 and J usage is TRBJ1-5; the match to TRBD1 covers 8 bases. The CDR3 runs to 14 residues. V was pared by 9 bases and J by 1 base, with 5 bases of the junction left unmatched. Germline loops: CDR1 SGHNT, CDR2 YENEEA. As DNA, the CDR3 is TGTGCCAGTCGACAGGGGCTAAGCAATCAGCCCCAGCATTTT. This gives the protein CASRQGLSNQPQHF.

The CDR3 DNA reads TGTGCCAGTAGTGAGGACAGGGTCATCGCTGAAGCTTTCTTT. It encodes CASSEDRVIAEAFF. The chain uses TRBV19 and TRBJ1-1; 8 bases line up with TRBD1. The J segment lost 6 bases and the V segment lost 5 bases, leaving 8 bases of the junction unmatched. Germline V gene lookup returns CDR1 LNHDA and CDR2 SQIVND (reference sequence). There are 14 residues in the CDR3. The full variable domain, in which reference TRBV19 and TRBJ1-1 provide the parts outside the CDR3, is DGGITQSPKYLFRKEGQNVTLSCEQNLNHDAMYWYRQDPGQGLRLIYYSQIVNDFQKGDIAEGYSVSREKKESFPLTVTSAQKNPTAFYLCASSEDRVIAEAFFGQGTRLTVV.

This rearrangement joins TRBV25-1 to TRBJ1-2; D may be TRBD1 (6 bases). The CDR3 loop spans 15 amino acids. Per germline, CDR1 MGHDK and CDR2 SYGVNS. Trimming removed 3 bases from V and 4 bases from J, with 15 bases in between. DNA for the CDR3: TGTGCCAGCAGTGAGGGCAGGGGCCGTTCCTATGGCTACACCTTC. This gives the protein CASSEGRGRSYGYTF.

The rearrangement uses TRBV25-1 and TRBJ1-3, with D unresolved. V was shortened by 2 bases and J by 0 bases, with 11 bases between the two germline ends. Germline CDR1 reads MGHDK; CDR2 reads SYGVNS. The CDR3 totals 16 residues. The CDR3 protein is CASSEPGDYSGNTIYF. Here the CDR3 DNA reads TGTGCCAGCAGTGAACCCGGGGATTACTCTGGAAACACCATATATTTT.

This rearrangement joins TRBV11-2 to TRBJ2-1, with TRBD2 matching 13 bases. This CDR3 contains 15 residues. Germline CDR1 is SGHAT and CDR2 is FQNNGV. The V segment lost 3 bases and the J segment 8 bases; nucleotides outside the gene matches: 4. The CDR3 protein is CASSLGTSGTYEQFF. CDR3 coding DNA: TGTGCCAGCAGCTTGGGGACTAGCGGGACCTATGAGCAGTTCTTC.

This clone was counted once. The chain carries TRBV30 and TRBJ2-1; 7 bases match TRBD2. The junction had 12 bases not matched to a gene; V was cut back by 3 bases and J by 7 bases. Germline CDR1 reads GTSNPN; CDR2 reads SVGIG (reference sequence). This CDR3 has 15 amino acids. The DNA for the CDR3 is TGTGCCTGGAGGAAACCGGATGGTAGCGGGAATGAGCAGTTCTTC. It codes for CAWRKPDGSGNEQFF.

This rearrangement joins TRBV7-2 to TRBJ1-3; D uncertain. The length of the CDR3 is 13 residues. CDR1 and CDR2 from the germline V gene are SGHTA and FQGNSA. The V end was cut by 9 bases, the J end by 0 bases, with 9 bases between. The CDR3 bases are TGTGCCAGTCAGAAAAACTCTGGAAACACCATATATTTT. It codes for CASQKNSGNTIYF.

Comment on this clone: One end of the junction does not line up with germline, which may come from a read error. The chain has TRBV28 and TRBJ1-6; the D gene is possibly TRBD1 (5 bases). CDR3 length equals 13 residues. Germline loops: CDR1 MDHEN, CDR2 SYDVKM. DNA for the CDR3: TGTGCCGGCAGGGTGGCGGAGAATTCACCCCTCCACTTT. It yields the protein CAGRVAENSPLHF.

This chain links TRBV24-1 with TRBJ2-3, with D hard to call. The CDR3 consists of 16 residues. CDR1 KGHDR and CDR2 SFDVKD come from the germline V gene. V was cut by 1 base and J by 5 bases, with 15 bases left in between. The CDR3 DNA is TGTGCCACCAGTGATTTAACGCGGAGCCACGGAGATACGCAGTATTTT. The encoded protein is CATSDLTRSHGDTQYF.

This clone was found a few times. The V gene is TRBV7-2, the J gene TRBJ2-1, with a possible D match to TRBD2 (7 bases). In germline, CDR1 is SGHTA, CDR2 FQGNSA. The ends were cut back, 5 bases at V and 10 bases at J, with 18 bases in the middle. The CDR3 extends over 14 amino acids. CDR3 amino acids: CASSPVGGGREQFF. The CDR3 DNA reads TGTGCCAGCAGCCCAGTAGGGGGGGGCAGAGAGCAGTTCTTC.

The CDR3 loop reads CASSPQPTGDLGEQYF. The CDR3, as DNA: TGTGCCAGCAGCCCACAACCGACAGGGGACCTTGGCGAGCAGTACTTC. J is TRBJ2-7 and V is TRBV7-2; 8 bases fit TRBD1. CDR1 is SGHTA, CDR2 FQGNSA, per germline. The CDR3 is 16 amino acids. V lost 5 bases and J lost 6; bases outside the gene matches: 15. The full variable domain, completed using reference TRBV7-2 and TRBJ2-7, is GAGVSQSPSNKVTEKGKDVELRCDPISGHTALYWYRQSLGQGLEFLIYFQGNSAPDKSGLPSDRFSAERTGGSVSTLTIQRTQQEDSAVYLCASSPQPTGDLGEQYFGPGTRLTVT.

This chain joins TRBV27 and TRBJ1-3; the D is unclear. This CDR3 comprises 14 residues. Germline V CDR1 and CDR2: MNHEY, SMNVEV (reference sequence). Deletions cut 5 bases from V and 0 bases from J, with 8 bases between. CDR3 nucleotide sequence: TGTGCCAGCAGTCTTGACTACTCTGGAAACACCATATATTTT. The encoded protein is CASSLDYSGNTIYF.

This clone was picked up one time. The chain recombines TRBV3-1 (or the pseudogene TRBV3-2) with TRBJ1-1, with TRBD1 identical over 8 bases. There are 13 residues in the CDR3. The V gene end was trimmed by 4 bases and the J gene end by 4 bases; junction bases not matched to a gene: 2. The V gene's germline CDR1 is LGHDT and CDR2 YNNKEL (reference sequence). The CDR3 protein is CASSLQGATEAFF. The DNA for the CDR3 is TGTGCCAGCAGCCTCCAGGGGGCCACTGAAGCTTTCTTT.

Remarks on this clone: The junction does not match germline at one end; this may be a read error. V and J are TRBV2 and TRBJ2-7; TRBD1 is a possible D gene (6 bases). The CDR3 length is 15 residues. CDR1 SNHLY and CDR2 FYNNEI come from the germline V gene. In DNA, the CDR3 is TGTGCCAGCAGAGAAGGGACAAGAAGCTCCTACGAGCAGTACTTC. Protein sequence: CASREGTRSSYEQYF.

This chain uses TRBV5-6 with TRBJ1-1, with D possibly TRBD1 on 6 matching bases. V was shortened by 5 bases and J by 7 bases, with 15 bases between the two germline ends. Germline CDR1 reads SGHDT; CDR2 reads YYEEEE. The CDR3 sequence is 13 residues long. The CDR3 sequence: CASRRDIPGEAFF. The CDR3 nucleotides are TGTGCCAGCAGACGGGACATACCCGGTGAAGCTTTCTTT.

The sample holds one count of this clone. The V gene is TRBV7-2, the J gene TRBJ1-6, with TRBD1 identical over 7 bases. V was clipped by 1 base and J by 6 bases; unmatched bases: 3. The CDR3 is made up of 15 amino acids. CDR1 and CDR2 from the germline V gene are SGHTA and FQGNSA. The CDR3 sequence: CASSLEYRGNSPLHF. The CDR3 DNA sequence: TGTGCCAGCAGCTTAGAGTACAGGGGTAATTCACCCCTCCACTTT.

This sequence joins TRBV12-3 or TRBV12-4 and TRBJ2-1; D is uncertain. The CDR3 extends over 13 amino acids. Trimming took 1 base from V and 12 from J, leaving 13 bases between them. In DNA form, the CDR3 reads TGTGCCAGCAGTTTAGTTGGCTTCCAAAGGCAGTTCTTC. Its translation is CASSLVGFQRQFF.

The J gene is TRBJ2-1, the V gene TRBV4-1; D is possibly TRBD1 (6 bases). In germline, CDR1 is MGHRA, CDR2 YSYEKL. The length of the CDR3 is 15 residues. Deletions cut 0 bases from V and 7 bases from J, with 13 bases between. DNA for the CDR3: TGCGCCAGCAGCCAAGATCAGGGGAACATAAATGAGCAGTTCTTC. This sequence encodes CASSQDQGNINEQFF.

This clone was recorded only once. The genes are TRBV15 and TRBJ2-2, with D possibly matching TRBD2 (5 bases). The CDR3 covers 17 residues. Germline CDR1 reads LNHNV; CDR2 reads YYDKDF (reference sequence). V was shortened by 1 base and J by 5 bases, with 17 bases between the two germline ends. The CDR3: CATSRVGLRRGTGELFF. The CDR3 DNA reads TGTGCCACCAGCAGAGTAGGTTTGCGTCGAGGGACCGGGGAGCTGTTTTTT.

The chain is built from TRBV28 and TRBJ1-1; 11 bases match TRBD1. Germline CDR1 reads MDHEN; CDR2 reads SYDVKM. This CDR3 is 19 amino acids long. V lost 5 bases to trimming and J lost 6 bases; unmatched junction nucleotides: 20. CDR3 bases: TGTGCCAGCAGTACATTATGGACAGGGGGCCCCGCCGGTCGGGCTGAAGCTTTCTTT. Encoded protein: CASSTLWTGGPAGRAEAFF. Complete variable domain (other parts from reference TRBV28 and TRBJ1-1): DVKVTQSSRYLVKRTGEKVFLECVQDMDHENMFWYRQDPGLGLRLIYFSYDVKMKEKGDIPEGYSVSREKKERFSLILESASTNQTSMYLCASSTLWTGGPAGRAEAFFGQGTRLTVV.